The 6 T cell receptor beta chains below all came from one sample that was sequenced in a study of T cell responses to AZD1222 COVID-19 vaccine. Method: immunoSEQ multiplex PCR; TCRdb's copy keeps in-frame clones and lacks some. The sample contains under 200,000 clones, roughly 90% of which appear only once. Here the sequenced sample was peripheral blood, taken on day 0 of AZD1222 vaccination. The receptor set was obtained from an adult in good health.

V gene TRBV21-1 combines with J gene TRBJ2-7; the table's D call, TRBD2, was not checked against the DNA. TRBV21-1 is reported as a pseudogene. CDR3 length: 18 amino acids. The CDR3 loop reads CASSKSAIAGEPSYEQYF. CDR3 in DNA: TGTGCCAGCAGCAAAAGTGCGATAGCGGGAGAGCCTTCCTACGAGCAGTACTTC.

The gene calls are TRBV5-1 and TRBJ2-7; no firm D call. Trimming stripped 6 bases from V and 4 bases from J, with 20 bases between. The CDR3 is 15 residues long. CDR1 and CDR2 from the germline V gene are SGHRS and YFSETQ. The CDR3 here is CASTYDINTVYEQYF. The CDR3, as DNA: TGCGCCAGCACCTATGACATAAATACGGTATACGAGCAGTACTTC.

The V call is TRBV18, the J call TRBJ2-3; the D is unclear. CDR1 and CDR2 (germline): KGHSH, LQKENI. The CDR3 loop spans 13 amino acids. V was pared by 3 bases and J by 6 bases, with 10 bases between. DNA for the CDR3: TGTGCCAGCTCACCGGCCGGGCTGGATACGCAGTATTTT. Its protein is CASSPAGLDTQYF.

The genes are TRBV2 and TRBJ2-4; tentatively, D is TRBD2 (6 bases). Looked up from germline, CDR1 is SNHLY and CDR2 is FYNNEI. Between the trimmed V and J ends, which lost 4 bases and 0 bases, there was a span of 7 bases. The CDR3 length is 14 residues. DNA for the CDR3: TGTGCCAGCAGTGCGGGACTAGCCAAAAACATTCAGTACTTC. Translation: CASSAGLAKNIQYF. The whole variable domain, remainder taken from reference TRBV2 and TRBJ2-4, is EPEVTQTPSHQVTQMGQEVILRCVPISNHLYFYWYRQILGQKVEFLVSFYNNEISEKSEIFDDQFSVERPDGSNFTLKIRSTKLEDSAMYFCASSAGLAKNIQYFGAGTRLSVL.

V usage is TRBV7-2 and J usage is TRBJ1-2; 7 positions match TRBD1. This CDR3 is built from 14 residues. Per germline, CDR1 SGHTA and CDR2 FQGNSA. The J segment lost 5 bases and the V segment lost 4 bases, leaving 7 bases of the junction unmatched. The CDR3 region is CASSSTGDRYGYTF. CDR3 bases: TGTGCCAGCAGCTCAACAGGGGATAGATATGGCTACACCTTC.

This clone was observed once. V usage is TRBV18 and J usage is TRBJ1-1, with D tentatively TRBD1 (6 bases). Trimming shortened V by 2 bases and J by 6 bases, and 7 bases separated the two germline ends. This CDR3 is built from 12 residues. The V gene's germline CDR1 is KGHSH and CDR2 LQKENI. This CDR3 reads CASSPAGAEAFF. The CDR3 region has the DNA TGTGCCAGCTCACCAGCAGGGGCTGAAGCTTTCTTT.